This T cell receptor (beta chain) was retrieved from a study of blood T cell repertoires in COVID-19. Assay used: immunoSEQ multiplex PCR; TCRdb lists only in-frame clones, some missing. The repertoire holds about 100,000 clones, with around 89% as singletons. The sequence was obtained from a man aged 35 to 55 with active or convalescent COVID-19. The sequencing input was peripheral blood.

CDR3 DNA sequence: TGTGCCAGCAGGTCACAGGGGGACGTCGAGCAGTACTTC. This codes for CASRSQGDVEQYF. This chain links TRBV7-9 with TRBJ2-7; 8 bases map to TRBD1. CDR3 length: 13 amino acids. The germline V gene has CDR1 SEHNR and CDR2 FQNEAQ (reference sequence). Germline trimming cut 6 bases from V and 6 bases from J; bases unmatched to any gene: 7.